The 31 T cell receptor beta chains given below trace back to one sample, sequenced in a study of blood T cells in healthy people across ages. Combining a sample-barcoded 5' primer with a J-beta primer mix, a second PCR ran for 7 to 11 cycles. TCRdb ran MiXCR on the 5' RACE reads and lists one entry per CDR3 protein. The table includes roughly 500,000 distinct CDR3 sequences, 27% detected once. Sequencing used blood. The receptors originated from a woman in her 70s in good health.

V is TRBV7-9 and J is TRBJ2-7, with 8 bases aligning to TRBD1. There are 13 residues in the CDR3. V lost 7 bases, J lost 2 bases, and 4 bases stayed unmatched. CDR1 is SEHNR and CDR2 is FQNEAQ in the germline V gene (reference sequence). CDR3 loop: CASTRTGTYEQYF. CDR3 coding DNA: TGTGCCAGCACCCGGACAGGGACCTACGAGCAGTACTTC.

CDR3 region: CASSTRTGGSHEQYF. The CDR3 DNA is TGCGCCAGCAGCACCAGGACAGGGGGCTCACACGAGCAGTACTTC. This sequence joins TRBV4-3 and TRBJ2-5; 11 bases line up with TRBD1. The last part of the DNA fits TRBJ2-7 better; the J call may be wrong. CDR3 length: 15 residues. The germline gives CDR1 LGHNA, CDR2 YSLEER.

A word on this clonotype: This CDR3 is missing its conserved last phenylalanine or tryptophan, likely due to a read error. The V call is TRBV6-5, the J call TRBJ2-7; D might be TRBD1 (5 bases). The length of the CDR3 is 15 residues. Germline-derived CDR1 and CDR2 are MNHEY and SVGAGI. This chain's CDR3 is CASSYSIGKGNEQYL. The CDR3 DNA follows: TGCGCCAGCAGTTACTCGATAGGGAAGGGGAACGAGCAGTACCTC.

The gene calls are TRBV3-1 and TRBJ2-7; either TRBD1 or TRBD2 may supply D (5 bases each). With 1 base removed from V and 3 bases from J, the gap between germline ends came to 16 bases. Per germline, CDR1 LGHDT and CDR2 YNNKEL (reference sequence). The CDR3 length is 16 residues. The chain's CDR3 is CASSQAHRDGYYEQYF. In DNA form, the CDR3 reads TGTGCCAGCAGCCAAGCCCACCGGGACGGATACTACGAGCAGTACTTC.

This rearrangement joins TRBV19 to TRBJ2-2, with D maybe TRBD2 (5 bases). The germline CDR1 and CDR2 sequences are LNHDA and SQIVND (reference sequence). There are 16 residues in the CDR3. The ends were cut back, 4 bases at V and 3 bases at J, with 15 bases in the middle. CDR3 amino acids: CASSRGMRAYTGELFF. The CDR3 DNA follows: TGTGCCAGTAGTAGAGGGATGAGGGCTTACACCGGGGAGCTGTTTTTT.

As DNA, the CDR3 is TGTGCCAGCAGCTTGTTGGGGGTCGGGAGGGCAGATACGCAGTATTTT. Translating it yields CASSLLGVGRADTQYF. This chain joins TRBV5-5 and TRBJ2-3; 8 bases line up with TRBD2. The CDR3 loop spans 16 amino acids. CDR1 and CDR2 from the germline V gene are SGHKS and YYEKEE (reference sequence). V trimming: 1 base; J trimming: 4 bases; junction bases outside the gene matches: 8.

Written as DNA, the CDR3 is TGTGCCAGCAGCCAAGAAAAGGTGGTCTACACTGAAGCTTTCTTT. Residues: CASSQEKVVYTEAFF. The rearrangement joins TRBV14 to TRBJ1-1, with no clear D. V shed 0 bases and J shed 3 bases, with 11 bases lying between them. Germline lookup yields CDR1 SGHDN and CDR2 FVKESK. CDR3 length equals 15 residues.

This clonotype was recorded a few times. The chain employs TRBV10-2 and TRBJ2-1; D call uncertain. The CDR3 totals 13 residues. Between the trimmed V and J ends, which lost 7 bases and 4 bases, there was a span of 11 bases. Germline CDR1 reads WSHSY; CDR2 reads SAAADI. In DNA form, the CDR3 reads TGCGCCAGCACCCCAGGAATTTACAATGAGCAGTTCTTC. Translated, it gives CASTPGIYNEQFF.

The rearrangement uses TRBV4-2 and TRBJ2-1; D call uncertain. The J call may be faulty, since TRBJ2-5 better matches the DNA end. The length of the CDR3 is 15 residues. CDR1 and CDR2 from the germline V gene are LGHNA and YNFKEQ. In nucleotides, the CDR3 is TGTGCCAGCAGCCAAGAACAGACACTTCAAGAGACCCAGTACTTC. It specifies CASSQEQTLQETQYF.

This clonotype turned up a few times. The rearrangement links TRBV29-1 to TRBJ2-3; tentative D call: TRBD2 (6 bases). V was trimmed by 8 bases and J by 4 bases, leaving 16 bases between them. This CDR3 contains 13 residues. Germline loops: CDR1 SQVTM, CDR2 ANQGSEA. This chain's CDR3 is CSPLFAGSDTQYF. The CDR3 DNA follows: TGCAGCCCGCTCTTTGCGGGGTCAGATACGCAGTATTTT.

The chain is built from TRBV5-1 and TRBJ2-4; the D call may be TRBD1 or TRBD2 (6 bases each). V lost 0 bases and J 8 bases, leaving 21 bases between the germline ends. The germline gives CDR1 SGHRS, CDR2 YFSETQ. The CDR3 has 17 amino acids. CDR3 nucleotide sequence: TGCGCCAGCAGCTTGGGCGCTTCGACAGGAGGGGACCACATTCAGTACTTC. Translated, it gives CASSLGASTGGDHIQYF.

The chain combines TRBV12-3 or TRBV12-4 with TRBJ2-2; the D gene is possibly TRBD2 (6 bases). The CDR3 runs to 14 residues. Trimming pared 5 bases from V and 7 bases from J, leaving 14 bases between. CDR3: CASSPIREHGELFF. Written as DNA, the CDR3 is TGTGCCAGCAGTCCAATCCGGGAGCACGGGGAGCTGTTTTTT.

The V and J genes are TRBV11-2 and TRBJ2-2; D gene uncertain. The V and J ends lost 0 bases and 6 bases respectively, with 11 bases between them. Germline-derived CDR1 and CDR2 are SGHAT and FQNNGV. The length of the CDR3 is 15 residues. Here the CDR3 reads CASSLEGYGAGELFF. The CDR3 DNA sequence: TGTGCCAGCAGCTTAGAGGGGTATGGGGCCGGGGAGCTGTTTTTT.

Note on this clonotype: Mismatch with germline at one junction end may stem from a read error. The gene calls are TRBV7-2 and TRBJ1-1, with TRBD1 as a possible D gene (5 bases). This CDR3 has 13 residues. Germline assignment: CDR1 SGHTA and CDR2 FQGNSA. This chain's CDR3 is CASSLDSDTEAFF. CDR3 sequence (DNA): TGTGCCAGCAGTTTAGACAGCGACACTGAAGCTTTCTTT. Full variable domain (remainder filled in from reference TRBV7-2 and TRBJ1-1): GAGVSQSPSNKVTEKGKDVELRCDPISGHTALYWYRQSLGQGLEFLIYFQGNSAPDKSGLPSDRFSAERTGGSVSTLTIQRTQQEDSAVYLCASSLDSDTEAFFGQGTRLTVV.

This clonotype was seen a few times. V usage is TRBV14 and J usage is TRBJ1-1, with TRBD1 as a possible D gene (5 bases). This CDR3 spans 16 amino acids. V lost 4 bases, J lost 1 base, and 16 bases lay in between. Germline-derived CDR1 and CDR2 are SGHDN and FVKESK. CDR3 sequence reads: CASSRDDTAWNTEAFF. CDR3 bases: TGTGCCAGCAGCCGGGACGATACAGCATGGAACACTGAAGCTTTCTTT.

This clonotype was picked up a small number of times. The rearrangement joins TRBV11-3 to TRBJ2-2; 9 nucleotides line up with TRBD2. This CDR3 comprises 17 residues. Germline trimming cut 3 bases from V and 7 bases from J; bases unmatched to any gene: 12. Per the germline V gene, CDR1 is SGHNT and CDR2 is YENEEA. The CDR3 DNA reads as TGTGCCAGCAGCTTTGTTTTCACGGCGGGGGGGCTCGGGGAGCTGTTTTTT. This encodes CASSFVFTAGGLGELFF.

The genes are TRBV30 and TRBJ1-1; D uncertain. Germline-derived CDR1 and CDR2 are GTSNPN and SVGIG (reference sequence). The CDR3 consists of 11 residues. V lost 3 bases, J lost 1 base, and 3 bases lay in between. CDR3 amino acids: CAWRENTEAFF. The CDR3 region has the DNA TGTGCCTGGAGGGAGAACACTGAAGCTTTCTTT.

This clonotype was seen a few times. The gene calls are TRBV19 and TRBJ2-5; a possible D gene is TRBD1 (5 bases). Germline assignment: CDR1 LNHDA and CDR2 SQIVND (reference sequence). The CDR3 contains 14 residues. With 1 base removed from V and 5 bases from J, the gap between germline ends came to 11 bases. For the CDR3, the DNA is TGTGCCAGTAGTATAGCAGGGTGGAAGGAGACCCAGTACTTC. Translating gives CASSIAGWKETQYF.

The DNA for the CDR3 is TGTGCCAGCAGCTTAGGGGGACTAGCGGTGCAAGAGACCCAGTACTTC. Protein product: CASSLGGLAVQETQYF. V and J are TRBV7-2 and TRBJ2-5; TRBD2 matches at 11 bases. The trim removed 1 base at V and 2 bases at J, leaving 3 bases unmatched. The length of the CDR3 is 16 residues. In germline, CDR1 is SGHTA, CDR2 FQGNSA. The full variable domain, with the rest looked up from reference TRBV7-2 and TRBJ2-5, is GAGVSQSPSNKVTEKGKDVELRCDPISGHTALYWYRQSLGQGLEFLIYFQGNSAPDKSGLPSDRFSAERTGGSVSTLTIQRTQQEDSAVYLCASSLGGLAVQETQYFGPGTRLLVL.

The rearrangement links TRBV12-5 to TRBJ1-3, with TRBD1 matching 9 bases. From germline, CDR1 is LGHNT and CDR2 FRNRAP. The J segment lost 11 bases and the V segment lost 4 bases, leaving 3 bases of the junction unmatched. The CDR3 has 12 residues. CDR3 amino acids: CASGWGQGAIYF. The CDR3 coding sequence is TGTGCTAGTGGTTGGGGACAGGGCGCCATATATTTT. Filled out from reference TRBV12-5 and TRBJ1-3, the complete variable domain reads DARVTQTPRHKVTEMGQEVTMRCQPILGHNTVFWYRQTMMQGLELLAYFRNRAPLDDSGMPKDRFSAEMPDATLATLKIQPSEPRDSAVYFCASGWGQGAIYFGEGSWLTVV.

This chain uses TRBV2 with TRBJ2-3, with 8 bases lining up with TRBD1. J gave up 8 bases and V 10 bases, and 11 bases lay outside the gene matches. This CDR3 comprises 13 residues. Germline V gives CDR1 SNHLY, CDR2 FYNNEI. The CDR3 DNA follows: TGTGCCACCCGACAGGGGTCCGCAGGTACGCAGTATTTT. This translates into CATRQGSAGTQYF.

The V and J genes are TRBV20-1 and TRBJ1-1; no definite D call. The CDR3 extends over 13 amino acids. V lost 6 bases, J lost 3 bases, and 14 bases lay in between. Germline V gene data show CDR1 as DFQATT and CDR2 as SNEGSKA (reference sequence). The CDR3 loop is CSALDSPDTEAFF. The CDR3 nucleotides read TGCAGTGCCCTAGACTCACCGGACACTGAAGCTTTCTTT.

The rearrangement links TRBV6-1 to TRBJ2-5; D possibly corresponds to TRBD1 (6 bases). The V and J ends lost 7 bases and 1 base respectively, with 13 bases between them. Germline lookup yields CDR1 MNHNS and CDR2 SASEGT. CDR3 length: 14 amino acids. CDR3 residues: CASTLTTGQETQYF. CDR3 in DNA: TGTGCCAGCACTCTTACGACAGGCCAAGAGACCCAGTACTTC.

V gene TRBV12-5 combines with J gene TRBJ1-6; D is undetermined. The V gene lost 1 base and the J gene lost 7 bases, with 8 bases spanning the gap. Germline V gene lookup returns CDR1 LGHNT and CDR2 FRNRAP. The CDR3 has 14 residues. The CDR3 protein is CASGLDTSNSPLHF. The CDR3 DNA sequence: TGTGCTAGTGGTTTGGATACAAGCAATTCACCCCTCCACTTT.

The J gene is TRBJ2-5, the V gene TRBV29-1; perhaps TRBD2 as D (5 bases). Germline V gene sequence: CDR1 SQVTM, CDR2 ANQGSEA. V gave up 2 bases and J gave up 1 base, with 14 bases separating them. The CDR3 extends over 15 amino acids. The CDR3 sequence is CSVEFTRTLQETQYF. CDR3 coding DNA: TGCAGCGTTGAATTCACCCGGACTCTCCAAGAGACCCAGTACTTC.

This clonotype was picked up one time. The V call is TRBV5-1, the J call TRBJ2-5; D gene uncertain. V gave up 4 bases and J gave up 4 bases, with 14 bases separating them. Per the germline V gene, CDR1 is SGHRS and CDR2 is YFSETQ. The CDR3 has 14 residues. Here the CDR3 reads CASSPTPRAETQYF. The CDR3 nucleotides are TGCGCCAGCAGCCCTACTCCCAGAGCAGAGACCCAGTACTTC.

This chain joins TRBV5-1 and TRBJ2-3; 8 nucleotides align to TRBD2. Germline CDR1 is SGHRS and CDR2 is YFSETQ. The V segment lost 3 bases and the J segment 4 bases; nucleotides outside the gene matches: 10. This CDR3 has 16 residues. The CDR3 bases are TGCGCCAGCAGCTGGGGTGGTAGCGGGGTTCCAGATACGCAGTATTTT. This gives the protein CASSWGGSGVPDTQYF. Full variable domain (remainder filled in from reference TRBV5-1 and TRBJ2-3): KAGVTQTPRYLIKTRGQQVTLSCSPISGHRSVSWYQQTPGQGLQFLFEYFSETQRNKGNFPGRFSGRQFSNSRSEMNVSTLELGDSALYLCASSWGGSGVPDTQYFGPGTRLTVL.

This clonotype appeared a few times. The chain links TRBV4-3 to TRBJ2-1, with 11 bases fitting TRBD2. Germline CDR1 is LGHNA and CDR2 is YSLEER. The CDR3 contains 15 residues. Trimming cost V 4 bases and J 5 bases; bases outside gene matches: 4. The CDR3 nucleotides read TGCGCCAGCAGCCGCGGGACTAGCGGACACAATGAGCAGTTCTTC. This encodes CASSRGTSGHNEQFF.

The rearrangement links TRBV27 to TRBJ1-1; possible D gene TRBD1, 5 bases. V dropped 5 bases and J dropped 8 bases, with 21 bases sitting between them. CDR3 length: 15 residues. Per the germline V gene, CDR1 is MNHEY and CDR2 is SMNVEV (reference sequence). The CDR3 bases are TGTGCCAGCAGTGAAGACAGCTCGATCTCGACCGAAGCTTTCTTT. It codes for CASSEDSSISTEAFF.

This clonotype was counted a few times. The rearrangement uses TRBV7-9 and TRBJ1-2; no definite D call. Trimming took off 5 bases at V and 8 bases at J, with 15 bases between the two ends. CDR1 is SEHNR, CDR2 FQNEAQ, per germline (reference sequence). This CDR3 contains 13 residues. DNA of the CDR3: TGTGCCAGCAGCCCTGTCGCCGTCCCCGGCTACACCTTC. This codes for CASSPVAVPGYTF.

This clonotype has more than one count but fewer than ten. This chain links TRBV20-1 with TRBJ2-1, with TRBD1 matching 11 bases. This CDR3 has 15 amino acids. Germline CDR1 is DFQATT and CDR2 is SNEGSKA (reference sequence). The J segment lost 7 bases and the V segment lost 3 bases, leaving 8 bases of the junction unmatched. CDR3 loop: CSARKGGTGGNEQFF. The CDR3, as DNA: TGCAGTGCTAGGAAGGGGGGGACAGGGGGAAATGAGCAGTTCTTC.